Below are 13 T cell receptor beta chains sequenced from a single sample in a study of CD8 T cells in ankylosing spondylitis. TCRdb re-called the 5' RACE reads through MiXCR, storing one row per CDR3 protein. This sample has 150,000 to 200,000 distinct CDR3 sequences, with approximately 12% found just once. The specimen was blood, either unsorted or a sorted T cell fraction (not recorded which). These receptors all stem from a female donor with ankylosing spondylitis or in good health (not recorded which).

This clonotype was seen many times. CDR3 sequence reads: CASGGLAEYEQFF. The CDR3 nucleotides read TGTGCCAGCGGTGGCCTAGCGGAGTATGAGCAGTTCTTC. The chain uses TRBV28 and TRBJ2-1; TRBD2 agrees at 7 bases. CDR3 length: 13 amino acids. Germline V CDR1 and CDR2: MDHEN, SYDVKM. The J segment lost 8 bases and the V segment lost 8 bases, leaving 9 bases of the junction unmatched.

This clonotype occurred many times. The chain couples TRBV12-3 or TRBV12-4 to TRBJ1-1; D uncertain. The V and J ends lost 6 bases and 0 bases respectively, with 17 bases between them. This CDR3 has 16 residues. Here the CDR3 reads CASRLARSGMNTEAFF. CDR3 bases: TGTGCCAGCAGACTCGCCCGAAGTGGCATGAACACTGAAGCTTTCTTT.

Only a few counts were recorded for this clonotype. The chain is built from TRBV9 and TRBJ1-1; a weak D match, TRBD1 (5 bases). This CDR3 region has 13 residues. The germline CDR1 and CDR2 sequences are SGDLS and YYNGEE. The V and J ends lost 0 bases and 6 bases respectively, with 9 bases between them. CDR3 region: CASSVGVGPEAFF. The CDR3 DNA reads TGTGCCAGCAGCGTAGGAGTGGGGCCTGAAGCTTTCTTT.

Ten or more counts support this clonotype. The rearrangement joins TRBV20-1 to TRBJ2-7, with D uncertain. The ends were cut back, 3 bases at V and 1 base at J, with 7 bases in the middle. The CDR3 spans 12 residues. CDR1 DFQATT and CDR2 SNEGSKA come from the germline V gene (reference sequence). The CDR3 loop is CSARSGSYEQYF. As DNA, the CDR3 is TGCAGTGCTAGGTCCGGATCCTACGAGCAGTACTTC.

This clonotype was observed at least ten times. This chain joins TRBV9 and TRBJ1-2, with 7 bases fitting TRBD1. This CDR3 contains 14 residues. Germline values: CDR1 SGDLS, CDR2 YYNGEE. Trimming at V came to 6 bases and at J to 2 bases, leaving 7 bases not matched to a gene. CDR3 region: CASTAETGNYGYTF. CDR3 DNA sequence: TGTGCCAGCACCGCTGAGACAGGGAACTATGGCTACACCTTC.

The chain links TRBV30 to TRBJ1-1; perhaps TRBD1 as D (6 bases). Trimming removed 8 bases at V and 1 base at J, with 20 bases between. CDR3 length: 15 amino acids. CDR1 is GTSNPN and CDR2 is SVGIG in the germline V gene (reference sequence). The CDR3 DNA reads TGTGCCGTCGCGCCGGGACAACTATCGAACACTGAAGCTTTCTTT. Amino acids: CAVAPGQLSNTEAFF. Together with reference TRBV30 and TRBJ1-1, the CDR3 gives the full variable domain: SQTIHQWPATLVQPVGSPLSLECTVEGTSNPNLYWYRQAAGRGLQLLFYSVGIGQISSEVPQNLSASRPQDRQFILSSKKLLLSDSGFYLCAVAPGQLSNTEAFFGQGTRLTVV.

Note on this clonotype: A much larger clone differs from this one at a single base, so this may be a read error. The chain recombines TRBV19 with TRBJ1-5, with 8 bases fitting TRBD1. The CDR3 has 13 amino acids. Germline V CDR1 and CDR2: LNHDA, SQIVND (reference sequence). V dropped 6 bases and J dropped 11; count of bases not matched to a gene: 9. The DNA of the CDR3 is TGTGCCAGTAGCGGACAGGGCTTAGAGTCCCAGCATTTT. This sequence encodes CASSGQGLESQHF.

This clonotype was detected a few times. The chain joins TRBV13 to TRBJ2-5; D not resolved. The CDR3 sequence is 13 residues long. The V gene's germline CDR1 is PRHDT and CDR2 FYEKMQ (reference sequence). The germline V and J ends were trimmed by 4 bases and 2 bases, with 8 bases remaining between them. Here the CDR3 reads CASSYQVQETQYF. The CDR3 DNA is TGTGCCAGCAGCTACCAGGTACAAGAGACCCAGTACTTC.

Details on this clonotype: This may be a read error, as it is one base from a much larger clone. The chain recombines TRBV29-1 with TRBJ2-7; D ambiguous. This CDR3 has 13 amino acids. With 2 bases removed from V and 6 bases from J, the gap between germline ends came to 14 bases. Germline CDR1 reads SQVTM; CDR2 reads ANQGSEA. CDR3 DNA: TGCAGCGTTGAAAGGTCAAGGAGAAGCGAGCAGTACTTC. This translates into CSVERSRRSEQYF.

This clonotype was seen at least ten times. The J gene is TRBJ2-7, the V gene TRBV12-3 or TRBV12-4, with 8 bases aligning to TRBD2. Losses at the gene ends were 6 bases for V and 0 bases for J; bases not matched to a gene: 4. The CDR3 is 14 residues long. Here the CDR3 reads CASSPTSGSYEQYF. In nucleotides, the CDR3 is TGTGCCAGCAGCCCTACTAGCGGCTCCTACGAGCAGTACTTC.

Turning to this clonotype: A much more abundant neighbour one base away suggests this may be a read error. The gene calls are TRBV7-9 and TRBJ2-7; tentatively, D is TRBD1 or TRBD2 (5 bases each). Germline V lookup: CDR1 SEHNR, CDR2 FQNEAQ (reference sequence). This CDR3 is built from 15 residues. The CDR3 spells CVSSLVRGESYEQYF. The DNA for the CDR3 is TGTGTCAGCAGCTTAGTAAGAGGGGAGTCCTACGAGCAGTACTTC.

This clonotype was detected a few times. This sequence joins TRBV3-1 and TRBJ2-7; tentative D call: TRBD1 (7 bases). Germline-derived CDR1 and CDR2 are LGHDT and YNNKEL (reference sequence). V was pared by 0 bases and J by 4 bases, with 22 bases between. The CDR3 covers 18 residues. The CDR3, as DNA: TGTGCCAGCAGCCAAGAAAGGAGGGGGCCGCGGGGTGGTTACGAGCAGTACTTC. Its translation: CASSQERRGPRGGYEQYF.

This clonotype was picked up many times. The V call is TRBV4-3, the J call TRBJ1-3; possible D gene TRBD1, 5 bases. The length of the CDR3 is 15 residues. Germline assignment: CDR1 LGHNA and CDR2 YSLEER. V was pared by 0 bases and J by 4 bases, with 10 bases between. The CDR3, as DNA: TGCGCCAGCAGCCAAGATCCAGGGCCGGGAAACACCATATATTTT. Translation gives CASSQDPGPGNTIYF.